Following are 20 T cell receptor beta chains from one sample sequenced in a study of T cells in Graves' hyperthyroidism and ophthalmopathy. Amplification targeted TCR beta CDR3 regions from RNA transcripts. An initial round of RT-PCR targeting the TCR CDR3 relied on the HTBI primer set. TCRdb re-called the multiplex PCR reads with MiXCR, one entry per CDR3 protein. The repertoire has roughly 98,000 distinct CDR3 sequences, about 37% of them found once; the top ten carry roughly a tenth. Sequenced material: peripheral blood or thyroid tissue (not recorded which). These receptors were collected from a woman in her twenties or thirties with Graves' hyperthyroidism.

This clonotype was picked up many times. V is TRBV7-8 and J is TRBJ2-7; no reliable D call. This CDR3 contains 16 residues. The germline V gene encodes CDR1 SGHVS and CDR2 FQNEAQ. V was clipped by 0 bases and J by 4 bases, with 16 bases between them. CDR3: CASSLAGSPRWYEQYF. The CDR3 DNA follows: TGTGCCAGCAGCTTAGCAGGGTCTCCCCGTTGGTACGAGCAGTACTTC.

This clonotype was seen repeatedly, ten times or more. The V call is TRBV3-1, the J call TRBJ1-6; D might be TRBD1 (5 bases). The V end was cut by 5 bases, the J end by 9 bases, with 14 bases between. Germline CDR1 is LGHDT and CDR2 is YNNKEL (reference sequence). The CDR3 has 14 residues. The CDR3 spells CASSYMGVTSPLHF. DNA of the CDR3: TGTGCCAGCAGCTATATGGGGGTAACTTCACCCCTCCACTTT.

On this clonotype: Since no conserved phenylalanine or tryptophan closes the CDR3, a read error is the likely cause. The chain joins TRBV27 to TRBJ2-7; 9 positions match TRBD2. Per the germline V gene, CDR1 is MNHEY and CDR2 is SMNVEV (reference sequence). This CDR3 comprises 14 residues. J lost 1 base, V lost 3 bases, and 1 base had no gene match. The CDR3, as DNA: TGTGCCAGCAGTTTTACTAGCGGGTCCTACGAGCAGTACTAC. It is translated as CASSFTSGSYEQYY.

This clonotype was recorded at least ten times. The gene calls are TRBV12-3 or TRBV12-4 and TRBJ1-4; no clear D gene. V was pared by 3 bases and J by 5 bases, with 4 bases between. This CDR3 is 12 amino acids long. CDR3 loop: CASSFRNEKLFF. For the CDR3, the DNA is TGTGCCAGCAGTTTTAGGAATGAAAAACTGTTTTTT.

The rearrangement uses TRBV19 and TRBJ1-6; D might be TRBD1 (5 bases). V lost 4 bases and J 4 bases, leaving 14 bases between the germline ends. Germline V lookup: CDR1 LNHDA, CDR2 SQIVND (reference sequence). The CDR3 has 16 amino acids. The CDR3: CASSTTSGRYNSPLHF. The CDR3 nucleotides read TGTGCCAGTAGTACGACCTCGGGACGGTATAATTCACCCCTCCACTTT.

The V call is TRBV24-1, the J call TRBJ2-7; D could derive from TRBD1 or TRBD2 (5 bases each). The CDR3 spans 15 residues. V gave up 4 bases and J gave up 7 bases, with 19 bases separating them. The germline gives CDR1 KGHDR, CDR2 SFDVKD. CDR3 DNA sequence: TGTGCCACCAGTGACGTAGGGACCTCTGCTGGGGAGCAGTACTTC. Protein sequence: CATSDVGTSAGEQYF.

The sample holds many counts of this clonotype. CDR3 amino acids: CASSLGFGRGDEQYF. CDR3 in DNA: TGTGCCAGCAGCTTAGGCTTCGGGAGAGGCGACGAGCAGTACTTC. This chain uses TRBV7-6 with TRBJ2-7; possibly TRBD2 for D (6 bases). V was cut by 1 base and J by 5 bases, with 15 bases left in between. Germline V gives CDR1 SGHVS, CDR2 FNYEAQ. This CDR3 contains 15 residues.

At least ten counts were recorded for this clonotype. J is TRBJ2-7 and V is TRBV7-9; D unclear. CDR3 length equals 12 residues. Deletions cut 3 bases from V and 3 bases from J, with 6 bases between. Germline V gives CDR1 SEHNR, CDR2 FQNEAQ (reference sequence). The CDR3 nucleotides are TGTGCCAGCAGCTTGACCAACTACGAGCAGTACTTC. Translation: CASSLTNYEQYF.

This clonotype has a count of ten or more. The rearrangement joins TRBV14 to TRBJ2-3; D is ambiguous. V lost 0 bases and J lost 6, with 10 bases in between. CDR1 and CDR2 from the germline V gene are SGHDN and FVKESK. There are 14 residues in the CDR3. The CDR3: CASSQDYQVDTQYF. CDR3 nucleotides: TGTGCCAGCAGCCAAGATTACCAGGTGGATACGCAGTATTTT. The variable domain in full, with the rest retrieved from reference TRBV14 and TRBJ2-3, is EAGVTQFPSHSVIEKGQTVTLRCDPISGHDNLYWYRRVMGKEIKFLLHFVKESKQDESGMPNNRFLAERTGGTYSTLKVQPAELEDSGVYFCASSQDYQVDTQYFGPGTRLTVL.

The table lists this clonotype with many counts. Since a much larger clone is just one base distant, this may be a read error. The conserved final phenylalanine or tryptophan is absent from the CDR3, which likely points to a read error. This chain links TRBV15 with TRBJ1-1; D unresolved. Germline V gene lookup returns CDR1 LNHNV and CDR2 YYDKDF (reference sequence). The CDR3 sequence is 12 residues long. V shed 8 bases and J shed 0 bases, with 7 bases lying between them. The DNA for the CDR3 is TGTGCCACCGGGCAGGTGAACACTGAAGCTTTCTCT. This encodes CATGQVNTEAFS.

This clonotype was detected ten times or more. V usage is TRBV9 and J usage is TRBJ1-2; weak D call: TRBD1 (6 bases). The germline CDR1 and CDR2 sequences are SGDLS and YYNGEE. The CDR3 runs 15 residues. The germline V and J ends were trimmed by 4 bases and 3 bases, with 16 bases remaining between them. The CDR3 sequence is CASSLPTGAHYGYTF. The CDR3, as DNA: TGTGCCAGCAGCCTACCGACAGGAGCCCACTATGGCTACACCTTC.

The table lists this clonotype with many counts. The chain uses TRBV20-1 and TRBJ1-4, with D tentatively TRBD1 (6 bases). The germline V gene has CDR1 DFQATT and CDR2 SNEGSKA (reference sequence). The V end was cut by 6 bases, the J end by 7 bases, with 18 bases between. The CDR3 sequence is 14 residues long. The CDR3 DNA is TGCAGTGCGTCTAGTGCAGGGGCCTTTGAAAAACTGTTTTTT. Amino acids: CSASSAGAFEKLFF.

This clonotype was found many times. The V gene is TRBV24-1, the J gene TRBJ2-3; no firm D call. V was trimmed by 7 bases and J by 1 base, leaving 17 bases between them. The CDR3 runs to 16 residues. The V gene's germline CDR1 is KGHDR and CDR2 SFDVKD. The CDR3 coding sequence is TGTGCCACCAGCATGACCCTTCCCGGAGGCACAGATACGCAGTATTTT. Amino acid sequence: CATSMTLPGGTDTQYF.

The gene calls are TRBV14 and TRBJ2-5; TRBD2 aligns across 15 bases. The CDR3 totals 17 residues. V shed 4 bases, J shed 5 bases, and the junction held 8 bases outside the gene matches. Germline CDR1 SGHDN, CDR2 FVKESK. Here the CDR3 reads CASSPVGLAGGGETQYF. The DNA of the CDR3 is TGTGCCAGCAGCCCGGTGGGACTAGCGGGAGGCGGGGAGACCCAGTACTTC.

This clonotype was picked up many times. The gene calls are TRBV5-1 and TRBJ2-7; unclear D gene. The CDR3 has 13 residues. CDR1 and CDR2 from the germline V gene are SGHRS and YFSETQ. Trimming pared 1 base from V and 0 bases from J, leaving 5 bases between. The DNA of the CDR3 is TGCGCCAGCAGCTTGTCGGTCTCCTACGAGCAGTACTTC. Its protein is CASSLSVSYEQYF.

This clonotype has a count of ten or more. The V gene is TRBV28, the J gene TRBJ1-5; D is unclear. Between the trimmed V and J ends, which lost 4 bases and 0 bases, there was a span of 13 bases. This CDR3 region has 16 residues. Germline CDR1 MDHEN, CDR2 SYDVKM. CDR3 in amino acids: CASSYTEAVSNQPQHF. Written as DNA, the CDR3 is TGTGCCAGCAGTTACACGGAGGCAGTTAGCAATCAGCCCCAGCATTTT.

This clonotype has a count of ten or more. This rearrangement joins TRBV5-6 to TRBJ1-1, with D possibly TRBD1 on 6 matching bases. V lost 4 bases to trimming and J lost 8 bases, with 12 bases between them. The CDR3 sequence is 12 residues long. Germline V lookup: CDR1 SGHDT, CDR2 YYEEEE. The chain's CDR3 is CASSGDTFEAFF. Here the CDR3 DNA reads TGTGCCAGCAGCGGGGACACCTTCGAAGCTTTCTTT.

For the CDR3, the DNA is TGTGCCATCAGTGAGTCGACAATAGCGGGAGGAGAGACCCAGTACTTC. Protein product: CAISESTIAGGETQYF. This chain joins TRBV10-3 and TRBJ2-5; 10 bases agree with TRBD2. Germline CDR1 reads ENHRY; CDR2 reads SYGVKD. The CDR3 extends over 16 amino acids. Trimming took 0 bases from V and 4 from J; bases not matched to a gene: 5.

The genes are TRBV24-1 and TRBJ2-5, with D possibly TRBD1 on 7 matching bases. Trimming took off 8 bases at V and 5 bases at J, with 14 bases between the two ends. This CDR3 is 13 amino acids long. CDR1 KGHDR and CDR2 SFDVKD come from the germline V gene. In DNA form, the CDR3 reads TGTGCCACCAATGGACAGGAGGGGGAGACCCAGTACTTC. Amino acid sequence: CATNGQEGETQYF.

In this sample, this clonotype turned up many times. V gene TRBV12-3 or TRBV12-4 combines with J gene TRBJ2-3, with D tentatively TRBD2 (5 bases). The CDR3 has 14 residues. With 5 bases removed from V and 2 bases from J, the gap between germline ends came to 11 bases. CDR3 amino acids: CASSPLANTDTQYF. CDR3 DNA: TGTGCCAGCAGTCCTCTAGCCAACACAGATACGCAGTATTTT.